This T cell receptor (beta chain) came from a study of cytomegalovirus exposure and HLA in healthy donors. Broader study findings: Several V segments, TRBV6-2 and TRBV6-3 among them, could not be told apart and were dropped. Donor immune exposure was known only as CMV serostatus. In a later analysis, specific HLA alleles were associated with about 18,000 TCR beta sequences at a 0.05 false discovery rate.

Use of 60 Vbeta and 13 Jbeta primers characterized the PCR. In the original workflow: Unique TCR beta chains totaled some 88 million in a later count, with approximately 11 million of them shared. Generated by immunoSEQ multiplex PCR, the TCRdb table keeps only in-frame clones and is missing some. For V, J and clone size, that table is used; D and trimming come from the DNA. This table has about 160,000 clones, 60% to 80% appearing once. About this clone: Its specificity is not known.

The CDR3 is 12 residues long. Trimming took off 8 bases at V and 7 bases at J, with 9 bases between the two ends. Germline CDR1 reads MNHEY; CDR2 reads SVGAGI. This clonotype originated in a woman aged 45 to 65 in good health and CMV-seropositive. The genes are TRBV6-5 and TRBJ1-6; possible D gene TRBD1, 5 bases. Source material: PBMCs. CDR3 nucleotide sequence: TGTGCCAGCCGGGACTGGAATTCACCCCTCCACTTT. Residues: CASRDWNSPLHF.